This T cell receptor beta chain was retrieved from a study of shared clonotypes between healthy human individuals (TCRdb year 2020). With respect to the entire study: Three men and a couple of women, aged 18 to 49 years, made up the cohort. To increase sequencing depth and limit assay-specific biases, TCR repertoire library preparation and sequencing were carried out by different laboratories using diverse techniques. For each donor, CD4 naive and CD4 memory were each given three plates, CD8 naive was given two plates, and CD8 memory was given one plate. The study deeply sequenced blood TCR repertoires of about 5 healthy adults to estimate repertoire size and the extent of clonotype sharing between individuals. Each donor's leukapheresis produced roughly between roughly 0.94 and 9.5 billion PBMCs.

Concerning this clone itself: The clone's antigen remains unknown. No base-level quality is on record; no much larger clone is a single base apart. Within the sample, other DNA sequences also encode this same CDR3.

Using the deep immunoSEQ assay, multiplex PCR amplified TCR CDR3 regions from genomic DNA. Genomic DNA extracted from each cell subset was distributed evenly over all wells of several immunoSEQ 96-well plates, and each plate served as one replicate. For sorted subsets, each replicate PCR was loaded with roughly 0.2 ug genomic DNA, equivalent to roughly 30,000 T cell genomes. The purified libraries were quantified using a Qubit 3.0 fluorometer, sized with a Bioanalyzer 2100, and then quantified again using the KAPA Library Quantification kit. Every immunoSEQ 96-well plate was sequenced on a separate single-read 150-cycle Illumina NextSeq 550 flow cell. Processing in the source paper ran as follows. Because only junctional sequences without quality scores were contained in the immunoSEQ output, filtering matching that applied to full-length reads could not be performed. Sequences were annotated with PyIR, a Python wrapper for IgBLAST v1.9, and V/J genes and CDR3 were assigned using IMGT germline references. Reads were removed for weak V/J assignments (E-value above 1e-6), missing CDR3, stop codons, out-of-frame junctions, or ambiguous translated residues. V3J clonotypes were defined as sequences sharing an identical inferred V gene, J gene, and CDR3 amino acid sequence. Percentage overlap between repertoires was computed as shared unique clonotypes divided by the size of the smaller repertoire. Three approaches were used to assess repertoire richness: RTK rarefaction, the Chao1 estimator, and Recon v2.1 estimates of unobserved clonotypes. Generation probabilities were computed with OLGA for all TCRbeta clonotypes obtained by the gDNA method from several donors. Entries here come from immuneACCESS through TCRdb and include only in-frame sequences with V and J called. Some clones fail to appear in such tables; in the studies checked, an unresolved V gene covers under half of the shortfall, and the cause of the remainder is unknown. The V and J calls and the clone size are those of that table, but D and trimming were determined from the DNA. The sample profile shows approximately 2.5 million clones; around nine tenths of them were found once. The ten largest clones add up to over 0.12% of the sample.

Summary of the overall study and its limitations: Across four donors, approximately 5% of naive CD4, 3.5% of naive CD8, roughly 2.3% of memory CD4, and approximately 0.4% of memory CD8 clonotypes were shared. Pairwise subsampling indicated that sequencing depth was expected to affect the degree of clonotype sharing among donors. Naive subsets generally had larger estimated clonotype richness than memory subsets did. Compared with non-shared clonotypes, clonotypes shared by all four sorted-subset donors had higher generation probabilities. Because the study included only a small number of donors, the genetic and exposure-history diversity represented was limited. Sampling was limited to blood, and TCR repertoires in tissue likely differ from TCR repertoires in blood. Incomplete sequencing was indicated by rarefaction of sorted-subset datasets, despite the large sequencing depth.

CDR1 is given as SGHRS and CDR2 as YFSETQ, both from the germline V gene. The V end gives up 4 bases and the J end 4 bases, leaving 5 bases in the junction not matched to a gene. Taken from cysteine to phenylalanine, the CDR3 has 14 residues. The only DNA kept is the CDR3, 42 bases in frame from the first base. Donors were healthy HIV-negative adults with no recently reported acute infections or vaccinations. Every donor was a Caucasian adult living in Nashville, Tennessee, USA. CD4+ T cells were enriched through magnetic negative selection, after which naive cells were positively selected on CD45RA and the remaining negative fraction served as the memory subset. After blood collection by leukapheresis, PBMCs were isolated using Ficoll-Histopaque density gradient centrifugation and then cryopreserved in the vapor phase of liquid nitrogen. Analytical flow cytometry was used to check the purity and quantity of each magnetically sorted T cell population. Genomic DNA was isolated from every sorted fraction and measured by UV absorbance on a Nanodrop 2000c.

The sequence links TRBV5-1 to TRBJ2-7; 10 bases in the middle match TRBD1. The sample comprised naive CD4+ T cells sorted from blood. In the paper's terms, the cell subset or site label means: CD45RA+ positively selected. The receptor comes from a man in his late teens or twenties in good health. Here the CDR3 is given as CASSPGQGPYEQYF. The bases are TGCGCCAGCAGCCCGGGACAGGGGCCTTACGAGCAGTACTTC.